This T cell receptor beta chain was retrieved from a study of T cell responses to AZD1222 COVID-19 vaccine. The method was immunoSEQ multiplex PCR; TCRdb's version includes in-frame clones alone and lacks a portion of them. There are 110,000 or so clones in the sample; over 75% occur only once, and 4% to 5% lies in the top ten. Study findings and constraints: Vaccine-associated CD4 TCRs ranged over spike, dominating at 160-218 and 743-854.

Points on this clone: Its antigen is not known.

Looked up from germline, CDR1 is SGDLS and CDR2 is YYNGEE. The V end lost 0 bases, the J end lost 2 bases, and 10 bases lay between the germline ends. The CDR3 runs to 15 residues. The source of this sequence is an adult who received the MenACWY meningococcal vaccine as a control. The rearrangement joins TRBV9 to TRBJ2-3, with D maybe TRBD2 (6 bases). This specimen was peripheral blood, taken 28 days after the second dose of the MenACWY control vaccine. The CDR3 coding sequence is TGTGCCAGCAGCGTAGTGTCTAGCGTCACAGATACGCAGTATTTT. Amino acids: CASSVVSSVTDTQYF.